The rows below give T cell receptor beta chains drawn from one sample of a study of technical replicates of blood from a few donors. Libraries were prepared by immunoSEQ multiplex PCR; TCRdb keeps only in-frame clonotypes and omits some of them. The sample records around 97,000 clones, approximately 96% being singletons. The sample consisted of T cells isolated from PBMCs. Source of these receptors: a human donor in good health. The CDR3 runs from the conserved cysteine through the conserved F or W. D genes are given only for firm matches. Some rows mark clone size as missing; the rest say once, few, many or name a class of expanded clone.

d_gene: NA
v_gene: TRBV28
abundance: NA
j_gene: TRBJ1-3
CDR3aa: CASSLGGEGNTIYF
CDR3nt: TGTGCCAGCAGTTTGGGGGGAGAGGGAAACACCATATATTTT

d_gene: NA
v_gene: TRBV13
abundance: NA
j_gene: TRBJ1-2
CDR3aa: CASSLLEGIGSNYGYTF
CDR3nt: TGTGCCAGCAGCCTTCTGGAGGGAATTGGGTCTAACTATGGCTACACCTTC

d_gene: NA
v_gene: TRBV13
abundance: NA
j_gene: TRBJ2-7
CDR3aa: CASKDSSSYEQYF
CDR3nt: TGTGCCAGCAAGGACAGTTCTTCCTACGAGCAGTACTTC

d_gene: TRBD2
v_gene: TRBV25-1
abundance: once
j_gene: TRBJ2-3
CDR3aa: CASSAAGTSGSTDTQYF
CDR3nt: TGTGCCAGCAGTGCTGCCGGGACTAGCGGGAGCACAGATACGCAGTATTTT

d_gene: NA
v_gene: TRBV4-3
abundance: NA
j_gene: TRBJ2-2
CDR3aa: CASSHRTRVTGELFF
CDR3nt: TGCGCCAGCAGCCACCGGACAAGGGTCACCGGGGAGCTGTTTTTT

d_gene: TRBD1
v_gene: TRBV30
abundance: NA
j_gene: TRBJ2-1
CDR3aa: CAWEPDRDHEQFF
CDR3nt: TGTGCCTGGGAGCCGGACAGGGACCATGAGCAGTTCTTC

d_gene: NA
v_gene: TRBV7-2
abundance: NA
j_gene: TRBJ2-7
CDR3aa: CASSPQIHPYEQYF
CDR3nt: TGTGCCAGCAGCCCCCAGATCCATCCTTACGAGCAGTACTTC

d_gene: NA
v_gene: TRBV30
abundance: NA
j_gene: TRBJ1-1
CDR3aa: CAWHGGGGPEAFF
CDR3nt: TGTGCCTGGCATGGGGGGGGCGGGCCTGAAGCTTTCTTT

d_gene: TRBD1
v_gene: TRBV5-1
abundance: NA
j_gene: TRBJ2-7
CDR3aa: CASSLAGTGSYEQYF
CDR3nt: TGCGCCAGCAGCTTGGCCGGGACAGGCTCCTACGAGCAGTACTTC

d_gene: NA
v_gene: TRBV11-1
abundance: once
j_gene: TRBJ1-1
CDR3aa: CASSQSGGRNTEAFF
CDR3nt: TGTGCCAGCAGCCAGTCCGGCGGAAGGAACACTGAAGCTTTCTTT

d_gene: NA
v_gene: TRBV5-4
abundance: NA
j_gene: TRBJ2-2
CDR3aa: CASSLAYTGELFF
CDR3nt: TGTGCCAGCAGCTTGGCGTACACCGGGGAGCTGTTTTTT

d_gene: NA
v_gene: TRBV28
abundance: NA
j_gene: TRBJ1-2
CDR3aa: CASSFPVGNYGYTF
CDR3nt: TGTGCCAGCAGTTTTCCCGTCGGTAACTATGGCTACACCTTC

d_gene: TRBD2
v_gene: TRBV5-6
abundance: once
j_gene: TRBJ2-7
CDR3aa: CASRLTGTSGSYEQYF
CDR3nt: TGTGCCAGCAGGCTTACCGGGACTAGCGGATCCTACGAGCAGTACTTC